The 23 T cell receptor beta chains given below trace back to one sample, sequenced in a study of T cells after yellow fever vaccination. TCRdb itself ran the 5' RACE reads through MiXCR, one entry per CDR3 protein. The table records around 50,000 distinct CDR3 sequences, roughly 6.4% of them present only once. This specimen was PBMCs, either bulk or a sorted T-cell subset (CD4+, CD8+, memory, or dextramer-sorted; not recorded which), taken 45 days after the yellow fever booster vaccination. Every receptor here comes from a man in his thirties or forties who received the YFV17D yellow fever vaccine.

Ten or more counts support this clonotype. The genes are TRBV10-1 and TRBJ1-6; TRBD1 might be the D (6 bases). Germline V CDR1 and CDR2: WNHNN, SYGVQD (reference sequence). The V gene lost 2 bases and the J gene lost 14 bases, with 10 bases spanning the gap. The CDR3 length is 12 residues. The CDR3 protein is CASSEGRGTLHF. The DNA for the CDR3 is TGCGCCAGCAGTGAGGGCAGGGGTACCCTCCACTTT.

This clonotype was seen repeatedly, ten times or more. This rearrangement joins TRBV7-3 to TRBJ2-1; 9 positions agree with TRBD2. V lost 3 bases and J lost 3; bases outside the gene matches: 6. Germline V gene data show CDR1 as SGHTA and CDR2 as FQGTGA. CDR3 size: 16 residues. The CDR3 DNA sequence: TGTGCCAGCAGCTTCTTAGCGGGAGCGAGCTACAATGAGCAGTTCTTC. It codes for CASSFLAGASYNEQFF. The variable domain in full, completed from reference TRBV7-3 and TRBJ2-1, reads GAGVSQTPSNKVTEKGKYVELRCDPISGHTALYWYRQSLGQGPEFLIYFQGTGAADDSGLPNDRFFAVRPEGSVSTLKIQRTERGDSAVYLCASSFLAGASYNEQFFGPGTRLTVL.

The chain employs TRBV20-1 and TRBJ1-1, with TRBD1 as a possible D gene (5 bases). Between the trimmed V and J ends, which lost 6 bases and 11 bases, there was a span of 16 bases. The germline CDR1 and CDR2 sequences are DFQATT and SNEGSKA (reference sequence). The CDR3 covers 11 residues. CDR3 DNA sequence: TGCAGTGCAGCCCCGGGACTCGGGGCTTTCTTT. Translation: CSAAPGLGAFF.

In this sample, this clonotype turned up a few times. The junction does not match germline at one end; this may be a read error. The gene calls are TRBV25-1 and TRBJ2-1; 9 nucleotides match TRBD1. CDR1 and CDR2 (germline): MGHDK, SYGVNS. The CDR3 sequence is 15 residues long. The CDR3 bases are TGTGCCAGCCGTGATGGGACAGGGAACGTGGGTGAGCAGTTCTTC. It encodes CASRDGTGNVGEQFF.

This clonotype was seen only a few times. The chain links TRBV4-1 to TRBJ2-2; no reliable D call. Germline CDR1 and CDR2: MGHRA and YSYEKL. Deletions cut 1 base from V and 1 base from J, with 13 bases between. The CDR3 runs 17 residues. The CDR3 sequence is CASSQGSFLMNTGELFF. In nucleotides, the CDR3 is TGCGCCAGCAGCCAAGGGTCCTTCCTGATGAACACCGGGGAGCTGTTTTTT.

This clonotype has ten or more counts. This chain joins TRBV6-2 or TRBV6-3 and TRBJ1-5, with D tentatively TRBD1 (6 bases). The CDR3 extends over 13 amino acids. Trimming took off 7 bases at V and 9 bases at J, with 16 bases between the two ends. Per the germline V gene, CDR1 is MNHEY and CDR2 is SVGEGT. The CDR3 here is CASTQGLLRPQHF. The CDR3 bases are TGTGCCAGCACCCAGGGGTTGCTGCGGCCCCAGCATTTT.

This clonotype has just a few counts. The rearrangement links TRBV7-6 to TRBJ2-5; 7 positions match TRBD2. With 0 bases clipped from V and 2 bases from J, the junction kept 9 bases outside the gene matches. Germline CDR1 SGHVS, CDR2 FNYEAQ. CDR3 length: 17 amino acids. CDR3 region: CASSLAPSGREQETQYF. The DNA for the CDR3 is TGTGCCAGCAGCTTAGCCCCCTCGGGGCGGGAGCAAGAGACCCAGTACTTC.

V usage is TRBV7-2 and J usage is TRBJ2-5, with 9 nucleotides matching TRBD2. V was clipped by 3 bases and J by 1 base; unmatched bases: 3. The CDR3 has 15 amino acids. Germline V lookup: CDR1 SGHTA, CDR2 FQGNSA. The CDR3 here is CASSFKRGVQETQYF. CDR3 DNA sequence: TGTGCCAGCAGCTTCAAGCGGGGGGTCCAAGAGACCCAGTACTTC.

This chain uses TRBV7-2 with TRBJ2-5, with D perhaps TRBD2 (5 bases). Trimming cost V 3 bases and J 2 bases, with 10 bases left between them. From germline, CDR1 is SGHTA and CDR2 FQGNSA. The CDR3 totals 14 residues. The CDR3 is CASSFPGLQETQYF. CDR3 coding DNA: TGTGCCAGCAGCTTCCCAGGACTGCAAGAGACCCAGTACTTC.

This clonotype appeared many times. This rearrangement joins TRBV4-3 to TRBJ2-7, with 7 bases identical to TRBD1. The CDR3 length is 16 residues. V shed 2 bases, J shed 1 base, and the junction held 8 bases outside the gene matches. The germline V gene encodes CDR1 LGHNA and CDR2 YSLEER. The CDR3 DNA reads as TGCGCCAGCAGCCAATCAGGGACAGCCCCTTCCTACGAGCAGTACTTC. It yields the protein CASSQSGTAPSYEQYF.

This clonotype was detected many times. V is TRBV7-9 and J is TRBJ2-7; 7 bases fit TRBD1. There are 16 residues in the CDR3. Losses at the gene ends were 3 bases for V and 6 bases for J; bases not matched to a gene: 14. The germline V gene encodes CDR1 SEHNR and CDR2 FQNEAQ (reference sequence). The CDR3 is CASSLRGTVSMGEQYF. DNA for the CDR3: TGTGCCAGCAGCTTGAGAGGGACAGTGTCAATGGGCGAGCAGTACTTC.

This clonotype was detected many times. This rearrangement joins TRBV24-1 to TRBJ1-5; D is ambiguous. Trimming removed 9 bases at V and 7 bases at J, with 9 bases between. Germline assignment: CDR1 KGHDR and CDR2 SFDVKD. The CDR3 has 11 residues. CDR3 nucleotide sequence: TGTGCCACCGCGAGGGAACAGCCCCAGCATTTT. As protein: CATAREQPQHF.

This clonotype occurred many times. This chain connects TRBV29-1 to TRBJ2-1; D not resolved. The germline V and J ends were trimmed by 6 bases and 9 bases, with 15 bases remaining between them. In germline, CDR1 is SQVTM, CDR2 ANQGSEA. The CDR3 is made up of 12 amino acids. The CDR3 bases are TGCAGCGTGAGACCGAAAGCACTTGAGCAGTTCTTC. It translates to CSVRPKALEQFF.

The CDR3 reads CSALGRGAAARDTQYF. As DNA, the CDR3 is TGCAGTGCTTTGGGCCGCGGGGCAGCGGCGAGAGATACGCAGTATTTT. The V call is TRBV20-1, the J call TRBJ2-3; possible D gene TRBD2, 6 bases. The CDR3 is 16 amino acids. Germline V gene data show CDR1 as DFQATT and CDR2 as SNEGSKA (reference sequence). V shed 5 bases and J shed 5 bases, with 23 bases lying between them.

The chain joins TRBV4-2 to TRBJ2-2; 7 nucleotides line up with TRBD1. CDR1 LGHNA and CDR2 YNFKEQ come from the germline V gene. The CDR3 contains 16 residues. Trimming removed 5 bases from V and 3 bases from J; junction bases left unmatched: 9. The CDR3 reads CASSTDRDRYTGELFF. CDR3 coding DNA: TGTGCCAGCAGCACCGACAGGGATAGGTACACCGGGGAGCTGTTTTTT.

This clonotype was counted a few times. The gene calls are TRBV7-9 and TRBJ2-3, with D uncertain. Germline CDR1 SEHNR, CDR2 FQNEAQ (reference sequence). The CDR3 has 15 residues. The germline V and J ends were trimmed by 2 bases and 4 bases, with 13 bases remaining between them. DNA of the CDR3: TGTGCCAGCAGCTTATCCCTCCGATGGTCAGATACGCAGTATTTT. Its translation: CASSLSLRWSDTQYF. Variable domain in full (rest from reference TRBV7-9 and TRBJ2-3): DTGVSQNPRHKITKRGQNVTFRCDPISEHNRLYWYRQTLGQGPEFLTYFQNEAQLEKSRLLSDRFSAERPKGSFSTLEIQRTEQGDSAMYLCASSLSLRWSDTQYFGPGTRLTVL.

This clonotype was detected many times. The chain carries TRBV7-2 and TRBJ2-7; no clear D. Germline CDR1 is SGHTA and CDR2 is FQGNSA. The V gene lost 5 bases and the J gene lost 1 base, with 3 bases spanning the gap. CDR3 length: 11 residues. The DNA of the CDR3 is TGTGCCAGCAGCCCGTCCTACGAGCAGTACTTC. Translation gives CASSPSYEQYF.

This chain uses TRBV5-6 with TRBJ2-7; D gene unclear. V gave up 5 bases and J gave up 0 bases, with 15 bases separating them. The CDR3 spans 15 residues. The V gene's germline CDR1 is SGHDT and CDR2 YYEEEE. CDR3 DNA: TGTGCCAGCAGGGGTCTGGTTGTAAACTCCTACGAGCAGTACTTC. It codes for CASRGLVVNSYEQYF.

There are many counts of this clonotype. In DNA form, the CDR3 reads TGTGCCTGGAGTCTGGGACTAGCGGGAAACAATGAGCAGTTCTTC. Residues: CAWSLGLAGNNEQFF. This chain links TRBV30 with TRBJ2-1; 13 nucleotides match TRBD2. Germline trimming cut 2 bases from V and 5 bases from J; bases unmatched to any gene: 3. Germline CDR1 GTSNPN, CDR2 SVGIG (reference sequence). This CDR3 has 15 residues.

This chain connects TRBV29-1 to TRBJ1-3; D not certain. The CDR3 is 13 residues long. Trimming shortened V by 7 bases and J by 0 bases, and 10 bases separated the two germline ends. Germline CDR1 and CDR2: SQVTM and ANQGSEA. CDR3 sequence: CSASTTSGNTIYF. The CDR3 DNA reads as TGCAGCGCCTCGACCACCTCTGGAAACACCATATATTTT.

This clonotype was observed many times. This chain connects TRBV20-1 to TRBJ1-1; 7 nucleotides line up with TRBD1. V was clipped by 4 bases and J by 10 bases; unmatched bases: 6. Per germline, CDR1 DFQATT and CDR2 SNEGSKA (reference sequence). CDR3 size: 11 residues. This chain's CDR3 is CSATQGVRAFF. In DNA, the CDR3 is TGCAGTGCTACCCAGGGGGTCAGAGCTTTCTTT.

By share, this clonotype counts as medium-sized. The V and J genes are TRBV29-1 and TRBJ2-7; D is perhaps TRBD1 or TRBD2 (6 bases each). This CDR3 is built from 12 residues. CDR1 and CDR2 from the germline V gene are SQVTM and ANQGSEA. Trimming left V 6 bases short and J 0 bases short, with 9 bases between. The DNA of the CDR3 is TGCAGCGTGCGGGACAACTCCTACGAGCAGTACTTC. Amino acids: CSVRDNSYEQYF.

This clonotype was counted at least ten times. The chain is built from TRBV5-1 and TRBJ2-3; tentatively, D is TRBD2 (6 bases). Germline V gene lookup returns CDR1 SGHRS and CDR2 YFSETQ. This CDR3 region has 14 residues. V gave up 7 bases and J gave up 0 bases, with 12 bases separating them. DNA for the CDR3: TGCGCCAGCGCCCCGGGGACTAGCACAGATACGCAGTATTTT. Translation: CASAPGTSTDTQYF. Looking up the rest from reference TRBV5-1 and TRBJ2-3 gives the full variable domain: KAGVTQTPRYLIKTRGQQVTLSCSPISGHRSVSWYQQTPGQGLQFLFEYFSETQRNKGNFPGRFSGRQFSNSRSEMNVSTLELGDSALYLCASAPGTSTDTQYFGPGTRLTVL.